This T cell receptor (beta chain) was identified during a study of T cells expressing NK-cell markers. Study at large: It was sorted CD3+CD56-NKG2C+, CD3+CD56+NKG2C- and CD3+CD56+NKG2C+ T cells that provided the TCR beta repertoires. Most of the eight sequenced donors were classified as HCMV-seropositive, and one was classified as seronegative. Study-wide findings and caveats: Specificity for HCMV among expanded NKG2C+ T cell clones was not established.

5'RACE template switching with UMIs generated TCR beta cDNA. Reanalyzing the 5' RACE reads, TCRdb keeps one entry per CDR3 protein, without DNA. The ten top clones account for 1.4%, within a sample of about 460,000 distinct CDR3 sequences. In the case of this clonotype: The antigen is unknown.

The sequence was obtained from a woman aged 45-59 years in good health. The sample was blood T cells: a sorted CD56 or NKG2C T cell subset, CD4+ or CD8+ T cells, or bulk PBMC T cells (not recorded which).

The CDR3 sequence: CASSGGGDTQYF. The chain couples TRBV9 to TRBJ2-3; TCRdb reports TRBD2, a call that lacks DNA to check it against. The CDR3 has 12 amino acids. CDR1 and CDR2 from the germline V gene are SGDLS and YYNGEE. The whole variable domain, filled in from reference TRBV9 and TRBJ2-3, reads DSGVTQTPKHLITATGQRVTLRCSPRSGDLSVYWYQQSLDQGLQFLIQYYNGEERAKGNILERFSAQQFPDLHSELNLSSLELGDSALYFCASSGGGDTQYFGPGTRLTVL.